The sequence of this TCR beta chain was determined in a study of T cell responses to AZD1222 COVID-19 vaccine. The trim removed 6 bases at V and 8 bases at J, leaving 7 bases unmatched. This CDR3 has 14 amino acids. Germline CDR1 MDHEN, CDR2 SYDVKM. Profiling relied on immunoSEQ multiplex PCR, and the TCRdb table lists in-frame clones only, not all of them. Among around 100,000 clones listed, around nine tenths were seen once. This material consisted of peripheral blood, taken on day 0 of AZD1222 vaccination. The TCR comes from an adult in good health. The chain has TRBV28 and TRBJ1-6, with 7 positions matching TRBD1. CDR3 sequence reads: CASSKTGLYSPLHF. CDR3 DNA: TGTGCCAGCAGCAAGACAGGGTTGTATTCACCCCTCCACTTT.